The 15 T cell receptor beta chains presented below share a single source sample, sequenced in a study of read filtering for tumor transcriptome and immune sequencing. The library was built from around 400 ng RNA with molecular barcoded adaptors for alpha/delta and beta/gamma chains. TCRdb ran MiXCR on the reads and lists one entry per CDR3 protein. The sample includes about 90,000 distinct CDR3 sequences, 9% to 15% of them seen just once. Sequencing used a population of CD138-negative cells sorted from bone marrow. The origin of the receptors is a donor aged 40 or over with multiple myeloma.

This clonotype has ten or more counts. CDR3 residues: CASSKGRGAETQYF. The CDR3 bases are TGTGCCAGCAGTAAAGGACGAGGCGCGGAGACCCAGTACTTC. This chain connects TRBV27 to TRBJ2-5; D is unresolved. V was clipped by 5 bases and J by 5 bases, with 15 bases between them. CDR3 length: 14 amino acids. The germline V gene has CDR1 MNHEY and CDR2 SMNVEV (reference sequence).

This clonotype was counted ten times or more. This chain joins TRBV6-1 and TRBJ2-5; D is ambiguous. V was trimmed by 3 bases and J by 5 bases, leaving 10 bases between them. The V gene's germline CDR1 is MNHNS and CDR2 SASEGT. The length of the CDR3 is 13 residues. The CDR3 DNA reads as TGTGCCAGCAGTGATGTGGGTAGGGAGACCCAGTACTTC. This encodes CASSDVGRETQYF.

This clonotype occurred many times. The chain carries TRBV7-2 and TRBJ2-1; D is possibly TRBD2 (6 bases). The CDR3 is made up of 15 amino acids. With 0 bases removed from V and 5 bases from J, the gap between germline ends came to 11 bases. Germline-derived CDR1 and CDR2 are SGHTA and FQGNSA. CDR3 in DNA: TGTGCCAGCAGCTTAGCAACGGGAGCCCACAATGAGCAGTTCTTC. Translating it yields CASSLATGAHNEQFF.

This clonotype was seen a handful of times. This rearrangement joins TRBV7-6 to TRBJ2-7; no definite D call. The CDR3 length is 13 residues. CDR1 SGHVS and CDR2 FNYEAQ come from the germline V gene. V was trimmed by 1 base and J by 10 bases, leaving 14 bases between them. CDR3 loop: CASSLGAALGQYF. In DNA, the CDR3 is TGTGCCAGCAGCTTAGGTGCCGCCCTGGGACAGTACTTC.

This clonotype was recorded at least ten times. The chain uses TRBV20-1 and TRBJ2-5; TRBD1 aligns across 7 bases. Trimming at V came to 8 bases and at J to 5 bases, leaving 11 bases not matched to a gene. The CDR3 loop spans 13 amino acids. Germline CDR1 DFQATT, CDR2 SNEGSKA (reference sequence). CDR3 DNA sequence: TGCAGTACTTCCGAGACAGGGATTGAGACCCAGTACTTC. This sequence encodes CSTSETGIETQYF.

This clonotype was found a few times. This chain's CDR3 is CASSGSTSGDNEQFF. CDR3 sequence (DNA): TGTGCCAGCAGCGGTTCGACTAGCGGGGACAATGAGCAGTTCTTC. This chain uses TRBV2 with TRBJ2-1, with 11 bases lining up with TRBD2. Trimming cost V 6 bases and J 5 bases; bases outside gene matches: 6. The CDR3 extends over 15 amino acids. The germline V gene has CDR1 SNHLY and CDR2 FYNNEI.

In this sample, this clonotype turned up many times. V is TRBV6-2 or TRBV6-3 and J is TRBJ2-1, with 10 bases aligning to TRBD1. Trimming at V came to 7 bases and at J to 8 bases, leaving 14 bases not matched to a gene. Germline V CDR1 and CDR2: MNHEY, SVGEGT. This CDR3 spans 16 amino acids. The CDR3 bases are TGTGCCAGCATTAAACGTCCGGGACAGGGGAACTATGAGCAGTTCTTC. Translated, it gives CASIKRPGQGNYEQFF.

This clonotype was observed many times. Here the CDR3 reads CASRANIFGELFF. Here the CDR3 DNA reads TGTGCCAGCAGAGCAAACATCTTCGGGGAGCTGTTTTTT. This chain joins TRBV2 and TRBJ2-2; no reliable D call. The CDR3 covers 13 residues. V was trimmed by 6 bases and J by 7 bases, leaving 12 bases between them. CDR1 is SNHLY and CDR2 is FYNNEI in the germline V gene.

This clonotype was observed at least ten times. The rearrangement joins TRBV15 to TRBJ2-7; D is possibly TRBD1 (6 bases). V lost 1 base, J lost 7 bases, and 11 bases lay in between. The CDR3 sequence is 13 residues long. Germline values: CDR1 LNHNV, CDR2 YYDKDF (reference sequence). CDR3 DNA: TGTGCCACCAGCAGAGTGGCAGGGGAAGAGCAGTACTTC. Translating gives CATSRVAGEEQYF. Full variable domain (rest looked up from reference TRBV15 and TRBJ2-7): DAMVIQNPRYQVTQFGKPVTLSCSQTLNHNVMYWYQQKSSQAPKLLFHYYDKDFNNEADTPDNFQSRRPNTSFCFLDIRSPGLGDTAMYLCATSRVAGEEQYFGPGTRLTVT.

This clonotype was seen more than once but under ten times. The rearrangement links TRBV7-9 to TRBJ2-2; 10 positions agree with TRBD1. CDR3 size: 16 residues. Germline CDR1 reads SEHNR; CDR2 reads FQNEAQ (reference sequence). The J segment lost 5 bases and the V segment lost 5 bases, leaving 8 bases of the junction unmatched. CDR3 sequence reads: CASSPPGQGWTGELFF. For the CDR3, the DNA is TGTGCCAGCAGCCCTCCGGGACAGGGGTGGACCGGGGAGCTGTTTTTT.

This clonotype was detected ten times or more. V is TRBV6-5 and J is TRBJ1-1, with D perhaps matching TRBD1 (6 bases). Per germline, CDR1 MNHEY and CDR2 SVGAGI. Trimming cost V 6 bases and J 4 bases, with 27 bases left between them. This CDR3 spans 18 amino acids. The CDR3 reads CASSPWGGARAGGTEAFF. In DNA form, the CDR3 reads TGTGCCAGCAGCCCCTGGGGGGGCGCCCGGGCCGGGGGCACTGAAGCTTTCTTT.

This clonotype was found many times. This chain uses TRBV11-3 with TRBJ2-5; D is uncertain. The germline V gene encodes CDR1 SGHNT and CDR2 YENEEA. Trimming took 5 bases from V and 7 from J, leaving 17 bases between them. The CDR3 sequence is 14 residues long. The CDR3 protein is CASSTRYALGTQYF. The CDR3 DNA is TGTGCCAGCAGCACGAGATACGCTTTAGGGACCCAGTACTTC.

A note on this clonotype: A read error may account for a junction end that differs from germline. The V and J genes are TRBV2 and TRBJ2-2; 11 positions match TRBD2. Per germline, CDR1 SNHLY and CDR2 FYNNEI. CDR3 length equals 18 residues. For the CDR3, the DNA is TGTGCCAGCAGTAAAGTCCTAGCGGGAGGTGCGAACACCGGGGGGCTGTTTTTT. It specifies CASSKVLAGGANTGGLFF.

Ten or more counts support this clonotype. The chain combines TRBV21-1 with TRBJ2-3. TRBV21-1 is an annotated pseudogene. This CDR3 is built from 13 residues. The chain's CDR3 is CASPYGEGDTQYF. The CDR3 DNA reads TGTGCCAGTCCGTATGGGGAAGGAGATACGCAGTATTTT.

This clonotype has more than one count but fewer than ten. The rearrangement joins TRBV6-6 to TRBJ2-7; D is possibly TRBD1 (6 bases). Trimming removed 6 bases at V and 2 bases at J, with 17 bases between. The CDR3 is 15 residues long. From germline, CDR1 is MNHNY and CDR2 SVGAGI (reference sequence). CDR3 nucleotides: TGTGCCAGCAGAACAACCGTACAGGGCCCCTACGAGCAGTACTTC. This translates into CASRTTVQGPYEQYF.